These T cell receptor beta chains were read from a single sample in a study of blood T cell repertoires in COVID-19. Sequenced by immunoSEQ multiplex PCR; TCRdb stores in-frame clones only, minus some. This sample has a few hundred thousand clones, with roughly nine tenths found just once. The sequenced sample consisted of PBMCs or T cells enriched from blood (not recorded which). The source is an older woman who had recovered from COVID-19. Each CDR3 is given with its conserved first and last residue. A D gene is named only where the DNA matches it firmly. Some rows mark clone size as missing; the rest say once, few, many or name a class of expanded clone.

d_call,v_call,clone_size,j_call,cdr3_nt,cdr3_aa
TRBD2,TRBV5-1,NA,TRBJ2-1,TGCGCCAGCAGCTTGGGGACTAGCGGGGTCCCTCGGGGCAATGAGCAGTTCTTC,CASSLGTSGVPRGNEQFF
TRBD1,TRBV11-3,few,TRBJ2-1,TGTGCCAGCAGCCCGCGGGACAGGGGGCCGGGGAACAATGAGCAGTTCTTC,CASSPRDRGPGNNEQFF
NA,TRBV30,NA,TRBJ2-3,TGTGCCTGGAGTGCCCCTCAGGGACTTGACACAGATACGCAGTATTTT,CAWSAPQGLDTDTQYF
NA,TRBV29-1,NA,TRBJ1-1,TGCAGCGCTAGCCCGGCAGTGAACACTGAAGCTTTCTTT,CSASPAVNTEAFF
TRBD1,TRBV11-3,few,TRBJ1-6,TGTGCCAGCAGTTCCGGGACAGGGGCGACTAATTCACCCCTCCACTTT,CASSSGTGATNSPLHF
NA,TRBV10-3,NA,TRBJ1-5,TGTGCCAGCCAGGAGGCCAATCAGCCCCAGCATTTT,CASQEANQPQHF
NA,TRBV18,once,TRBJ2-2,TGTGCCAGCTCACCGCTCTTGACGGGGAACACCGGGGAGCTGTTTTTT,CASSPLLTGNTGELFF
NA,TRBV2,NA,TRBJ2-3,TGTGCCAGCAGAGGAGGGTTCGCAGATACGCAGTATTTT,CASRGGFADTQYF
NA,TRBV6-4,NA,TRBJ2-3,TGTGCCAGCAGCCCCGACCGGCAGGCAGATACGCAGTATTTT,CASSPDRQADTQYF
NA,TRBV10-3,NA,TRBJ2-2,TGTGCCATCAGTGAGTGGACGGATAGGGGGAACACCGGGGAGCTGTTTTTT,CAISEWTDRGNTGELFF
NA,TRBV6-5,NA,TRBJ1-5,TGTGCCAGCAGTTACGGACACCCGAATCAGCCCCAGCATTTT,CASSYGHPNQPQHF
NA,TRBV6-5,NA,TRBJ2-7,TGTGCCAGCAGTTACTCGATAGGGGTCTACGAGCAGTACTTC,CASSYSIGVYEQYF
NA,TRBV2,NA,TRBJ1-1,TGTGCCAGCAGCCCCGACCGCGGTTTCAACACTGAAGCTTTCTTT,CASSPDRGFNTEAFF
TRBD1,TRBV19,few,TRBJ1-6,TGTGCCAGTACCCCCGGGACAGGGGATTCACCCCTCCACTTT,CASTPGTGDSPLHF
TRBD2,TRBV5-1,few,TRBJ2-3,TGCGCCAGCAGTATAGCGGGGATCACAGATACGCAGTATTTT,CASSIAGITDTQYF
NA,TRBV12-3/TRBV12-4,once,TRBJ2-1,TGTGCCAGCAGTTACAGCTACAATGAGCAGTTCTTC,CASSYSYNEQFF
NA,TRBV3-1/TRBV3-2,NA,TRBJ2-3,TGTGCCAGCAGCCTTTCGGATACGCAGTATTTT,CASSLSDTQYF
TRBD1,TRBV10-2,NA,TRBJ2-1,TGCGCCAGCAGTGCAACCCCGGGACAGGGGTTCTCCTACAATGAGCAGTTCTTC,CASSATPGQGFSYNEQFF
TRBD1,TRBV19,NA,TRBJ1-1,TGTGCCAGTAGTACCTGGACAGGGGGGAACACTGAAGCTTTCTTT,CASSTWTGGNTEAFF
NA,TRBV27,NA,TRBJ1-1,TGTGCCAGCAGTTTAATTGGGACTATTACTCGAAGTACTGAAGCTTTCTTT,CASSLIGTITRSTEAFF
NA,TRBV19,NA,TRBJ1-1,TGTGCCAGTACTACCTGGGGGGGGGCCTGGGACACTGAAGCTTTCTTT,CASTTWGGAWDTEAFF
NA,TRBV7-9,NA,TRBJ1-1,TGTGCCAGCAGCTCCTCCCGGACTGAAGCTTTCTTT,CASSSSRTEAFF
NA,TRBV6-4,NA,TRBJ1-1,TGTGCCAGCCAAGGGGTGAACACTGAAGCTTTCTTT,CASQGVNTEAFF
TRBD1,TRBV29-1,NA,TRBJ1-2,TGCAGCGTTGAAGAACGACAGGGATGGGATGGCTACACCTTC,CSVEERQGWDGYTF
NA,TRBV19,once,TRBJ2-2,TGTGCCAGTAGTTTGACAGGTGGCGGGGAGCTGTTTTTT,CASSLTGGGELFF
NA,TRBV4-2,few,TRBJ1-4,TGTGCCAGCAGCCAGGGCGTGGGGAGCACTAATGAAAAACTGTTTTTT,CASSQGVGSTNEKLFF